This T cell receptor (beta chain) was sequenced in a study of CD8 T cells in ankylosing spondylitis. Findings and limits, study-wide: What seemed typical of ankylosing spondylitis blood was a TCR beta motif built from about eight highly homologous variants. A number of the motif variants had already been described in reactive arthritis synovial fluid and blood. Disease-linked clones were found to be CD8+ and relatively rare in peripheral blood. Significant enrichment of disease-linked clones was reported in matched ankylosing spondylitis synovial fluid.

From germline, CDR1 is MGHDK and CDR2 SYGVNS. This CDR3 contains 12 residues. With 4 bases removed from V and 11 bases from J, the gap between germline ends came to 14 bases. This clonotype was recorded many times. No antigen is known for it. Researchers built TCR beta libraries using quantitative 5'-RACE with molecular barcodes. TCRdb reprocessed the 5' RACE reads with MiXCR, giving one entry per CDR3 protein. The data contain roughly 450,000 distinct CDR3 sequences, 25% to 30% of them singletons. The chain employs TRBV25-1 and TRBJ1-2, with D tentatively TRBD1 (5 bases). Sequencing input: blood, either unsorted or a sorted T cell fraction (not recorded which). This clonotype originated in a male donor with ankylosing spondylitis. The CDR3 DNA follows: TGTGCCAGCAGTGGGCAGGGAATCCTTTACACCTTC. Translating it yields CASSGQGILYTF.